This T cell receptor (beta chain) appears in the sequencing data of a study of shared clonotypes between healthy human individuals (dated by TCRdb to 2020 to 2021). The study in broad terms: A few men and a couple of women, aged 18 to 49 years, made up the cohort. To estimate repertoire size and how much clonotypes are shared between individuals, the study performed deep sequencing of blood TCR repertoires from a few healthy adults. To increase sequencing depth and limit assay-specific biases, TCR repertoire library preparation and sequencing were carried out by different laboratories using diverse techniques. Each donor's leukapheresis produced roughly between about 0.9 and 9.5 billion PBMCs.

Using the deep immunoSEQ assay, TCR CDR3 regions were amplified from genomic DNA by multiplex PCR. Extracted genomic DNA from each cell subset was distributed evenly across all wells of several immunoSEQ 96-well plates, and each plate was treated as a replicate. For unsorted PBMC, 250 to 300 ng of genomic DNA, equivalent to around 30,000 T cell genomes, went into each replicate PCR. Ten immunoSEQ deep assay plates were used to sequence unsorted PBMC genomic DNA. Purified libraries were measured with a Qubit 3.0 fluorometer, size-checked on a Bioanalyzer 2100, and measured again with the KAPA Library Quantification kit. Every immunoSEQ 96-well plate was sequenced on a separate single-read 150-cycle Illumina NextSeq 550 flow cell. The authors' pipeline ran thus. Because the immunoSEQ output held only junctional sequences and lacked quality scores, the filtering could not match the filtering applied to full-length reads. To assign V/J genes and CDR3, sequences were annotated against IMGT germline references using PyIR, a Python wrapper for IgBLAST v1.9. Reads with weak V/J assignments (E-value above 1e-6), missing CDR3, stop codons, out-of-frame junctions, or ambiguous translated residues were removed. A V3J clonotype was defined by an identical inferred V gene, J gene, and CDR3 amino acid sequence. To compute the percentage overlap between repertoires, the number of shared unique clonotypes was divided by the size of the smaller repertoire. Three approaches were used to assess repertoire richness: RTK rarefaction, the Chao1 estimator, and Recon v2.1 estimates of unobserved clonotypes. TCRdb provides this immuneACCESS table in a form limited to in-frame rearrangements. Some clones are lacking; in checked studies, under half of them reflect an unresolved V gene, and why the rest are absent is not known. V and J calls and clone size follow that table, whereas D and trimming were derived from the DNA. The sample contains hundreds of thousands of clones, around 76% of them found a single time. About 12% of the sample is in the top ten clones.

Broader findings and caveats from the paper: Sampling was restricted to blood, and TCR repertoires in tissues likely differ from the TCR repertoires found in blood. Pairwise subsampling indicated that sequencing depth was expected to affect the degree of clonotype sharing among donors. The small number of donors limited the genetic and exposure-history diversity represented.

Donors were healthy HIV-negative adults with no recently reported acute infections or vaccinations. Every donor was a Caucasian adult residing in Nashville, Tennessee, USA. In the unsorted samples, tens of millions of PBMCs were counted, and genomic DNA was extracted using the QIAamp DNA Blood Mini kit. After blood collection by leukapheresis, PBMCs were isolated using Ficoll-Histopaque density gradient centrifugation and then cryopreserved in the vapor phase of liquid nitrogen. There are 15 amino acids in the CDR3, from cysteine to phenylalanine inclusive. Only the CDR3 region is kept as DNA, spanning 45 bases read in frame from base 1. According to the germline V gene, CDR1 reads SGHRS and CDR2 reads YFSETQ. The germline V and J ends show losses of 4 bases and 7 bases respectively, and no gene match explains 8 bases of the junction. For this clone: Its antigen specificity is not known. The sample holds no much larger clone one base away, and base qualities are not on file.

The chain links TRBV5-1 with TRBJ1-4; 9 central nucleotides agree with TRBD1. The sequence was collected from a woman aged 40 to 49 in good health. Some clones in this sample may be carry-over from other donors' samples. Sequencing was carried out using PBMCs. The nucleotide sequence is given as TGCGCCAGCAGCACCGGGACAGGGTCAAGTGAAAAACTGTTTTTT. Its translation reads: CASSTGTGSSEKLFF.